Many counts were recorded for the clone carrying this T cell receptor (beta chain). The antigen remains undetermined. It was with a sample-barcoded 5' primer and a J-beta primer mix that a second PCR of roughly 7 to 12 cycles was run. TCRdb re-called the 5' RACE reads with MiXCR, one entry per CDR3 protein. The profile covers about 670,000 distinct CDR3 sequences, with roughly half appearing a single time and roughly 14% taken by the ten largest. The data were obtained in a study of blood T cells in healthy people across ages. General study results and limits: The donors' CMV status was not determined, possibly confounding changes in expanded clonotypes.

From germline, CDR1 is SEHNR and CDR2 FQNEAQ (reference sequence). The CDR3 extends over 14 amino acids. Unmatched junction bases numbered 8, after V lost 5 bases and J lost 8 bases. Sequenced input: blood. The rearrangement joins TRBV7-9 to TRBJ2-1; 8 nucleotides agree with TRBD2. This TCR came from a woman older than 75 in good health. CDR3 amino acids: CASSISGTRDEQFF. As DNA, the CDR3 is TGTGCCAGCAGCATATCCGGGACTAGGGATGAGCAGTTCTTC.